This entry is about one T cell receptor (beta chain). CDR1 and CDR2 (germline): LGHDT, YNNKEL (reference sequence). This CDR3 spans 17 amino acids. The V segment lost 4 bases and the J segment 4 bases; nucleotides outside the gene matches: 12. This sample is part of a study of blood T cell repertoires in COVID-19. The overall study: From T cells, B-cell-depleted T cells, or PBMCs came the material, which was cDNA or gDNA.

In the authors' workflow: Quantification of nucleated cells was approximated via reference gene primer amplification. The table came from immunoSEQ multiplex PCR; TCRdb's copy has only in-frame clones and leaves some out. That table is the source of V, J and clone size, and D and trimming were worked out from the DNA. The data show 11,000 to 15,000 clones, with approximately 88% seen just once and approximately 5.4% held by the top ten. Sequencing was done on a sample of peripheral blood. V and J are TRBV3-1 (or the pseudogene TRBV3-2) and TRBJ2-1; TRBD1 aligns across 8 bases. This sequence was found in a human donor in a cohort sampled during active COVID-19. This CDR3 reads CASSLDRERRGYNEQFF. The DNA for the CDR3 is TGTGCCAGCAGCCTGGACAGGGAAAGAAGAGGATACAATGAGCAGTTCTTC.